Listed below are T cell receptor beta chains from one sample, sequenced in a study of type 1 regulatory T cells. The antigens of these receptors remain unknown. TCRdb redid the calling of the reads with MiXCR, one entry per CDR3 protein. Among about 39,000 distinct CDR3 sequences, 9% to 15% were seen once, and the ten largest hold over 7.5%. Sequenced material: cultured non-Tr1 T cells, either the whole culture or a sorted T cell fraction (not recorded which). The receptors shown here come from a human donor in good health. The CDR3 runs from the conserved cysteine through the conserved F or W. D genes are given only for firm matches. The size of a clone is reported for some rows only, either as once, few or many, or as a class for expanded clones.

few TRBJ2-3 TRBV6-1 . TGTGCCAGCACTGGACAGGGAGGGCCAGATACGCAGTATTTT CASTGQGGPDTQYF
. TRBJ1-5 TRBV6-6 . TGTGCCAGCAGTCTAACCCGGAGCAATCAGCCCCAGCATTTT CASSLTRSNQPQHF
. TRBJ2-3 TRBV11-2 TRBD1 TGTGCCAGCAGCTTAGTCGGACAGGGGGCTAGTGCAGATACGCAGTATTTT CASSLVGQGASADTQYF
. TRBJ2-2 TRBV3-1 TRBD2 TGTGCCAGCAGTTTGACTAGCGGGATTGTCGGCGGGGAGCTGTTTTTT CASSLTSGIVGGELFF
many TRBJ2-1 TRBV7-8 TRBD2 TGTGCCTGCGGGGGGGGTCCCTACAATGAGCAGTTCTTC CACGGGPYNEQFF
. TRBJ2-5 TRBV3-2 . TGTGCCAGCAGCTTCCGACCTAGCAGGTCACAAGAGACCCAGTACTTC CASSFRPSRSQETQYF
many TRBJ1-5 TRBV2 . TGTGCCAGCAGTGAATCGTGGCAGAGCAATCAGCCCCAGCATTTT CASSESWQSNQPQHF
medium-sized TRBJ1-1 TRBV5-1 . TGCGCCAGCAGCGACGCCCGTCGGGGTATGAACACTGAAGCTTTCTTT CASSDARRGMNTEAFF
few TRBJ2-5 TRBV3-1 TRBD1 TGTGCCAGCAGCCAAAGGGTTCCGGGACAGACCCAAGAGACCCAGTACTTC CASSQRVPGQTQETQYF
. TRBJ2-7 TRBV12-3/TRBV12-4 TRBD1 TGTGCCAGCAGGACCCGGACAGGCCTCGAAAACGAGCAGTACTTC CASRTRTGLENEQYF
many TRBJ2-7 TRBV20-1 TRBD2 TGCAGTGCTAGACGGCCTAGCGGGAGTTCCTACGAGCAGTACTTC CSARRPSGSSYEQYF
. TRBJ2-7 TRBV10-3 . TGTGCCATCTTTTGCGAGGCCTACGAGCAGTACTTC CAIFCEAYEQYF
many TRBJ2-2 TRBV27 TRBD2 TGTGCCAGCAGTTTTGGGCGGACTAGCGGGACCGGGGAGCTGTTTTTT CASSFGRTSGTGELFF
many TRBJ2-7 TRBV29-1 . TGCAGCGCCCTCCTTGGCTACGAGCAGTACTTC CSALLGYEQYF
many TRBJ2-7 TRBV20-1 . TGCAGTGCACCCTCTAGACACCAGGGATCTCGGGAGCAGTACTTC CSAPSRHQGSREQYF
few TRBJ2-7 TRBV4-2 . TGTGCCAGCAGCCGTCCGAACCAAAGCTCCTACGAGCAGTACTTC CASSRPNQSSYEQYF
few TRBJ2-2 TRBV9 . TGTGCCAGCAATCGAGGGAGCAAGGACGGGGAGCTGTTTTTT CASNRGSKDGELFF